This TCR beta chain is from a study of early T cells in non-severe SARS-CoV-2 infection. Background on the study: Bulk RNA from unsorted whole blood was sequenced; chains were unpaired. General observations from the study: VDJdb matches were skewed toward anti-spike CD8 T cell responses.

Tagging with unique molecular identifiers was applied to individual cDNA molecules. One entry per CDR3 protein results from TCRdb running MiXCR on the 5' RACE reads. The profile shows approximately 70,000 distinct CDR3 sequences, less than 5.5% of them singletons. V lost 6 bases to trimming and J lost 2 bases; unmatched junction nucleotides: 6. This CDR3 has 15 residues. The V gene's germline CDR1 is KGHDR and CDR2 SFDVKD. At least ten counts were recorded for this clonotype. Its cognate antigen is unknown. The sample in question was whole blood, obtained at baseline. J is TRBJ2-4 and V is TRBV24-1, with TRBD2 matching over 7 bases. This receptor was identified in an adult who was a healthcare worker with PCR-confirmed SARS-CoV-2 infection or an uninfected control (not recorded which). The CDR3 DNA reads as TGTGCCACCAGTCACGGGAGGAAGACCAAAAACATTCAGTACTTC. Amino acid sequence: CATSHGRKTKNIQYF.